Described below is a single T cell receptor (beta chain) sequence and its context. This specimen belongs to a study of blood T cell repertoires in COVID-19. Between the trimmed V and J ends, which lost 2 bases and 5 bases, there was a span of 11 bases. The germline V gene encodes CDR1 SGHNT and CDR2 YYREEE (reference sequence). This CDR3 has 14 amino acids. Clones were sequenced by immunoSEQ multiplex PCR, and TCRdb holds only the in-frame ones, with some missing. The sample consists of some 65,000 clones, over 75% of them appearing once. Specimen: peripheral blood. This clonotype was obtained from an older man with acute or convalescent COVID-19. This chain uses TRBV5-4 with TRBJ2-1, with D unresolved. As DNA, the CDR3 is TGTGCCAGCAGCTTAGGTGGAGCTCACAATGAGCAGTTCTTC. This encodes CASSLGGAHNEQFF.